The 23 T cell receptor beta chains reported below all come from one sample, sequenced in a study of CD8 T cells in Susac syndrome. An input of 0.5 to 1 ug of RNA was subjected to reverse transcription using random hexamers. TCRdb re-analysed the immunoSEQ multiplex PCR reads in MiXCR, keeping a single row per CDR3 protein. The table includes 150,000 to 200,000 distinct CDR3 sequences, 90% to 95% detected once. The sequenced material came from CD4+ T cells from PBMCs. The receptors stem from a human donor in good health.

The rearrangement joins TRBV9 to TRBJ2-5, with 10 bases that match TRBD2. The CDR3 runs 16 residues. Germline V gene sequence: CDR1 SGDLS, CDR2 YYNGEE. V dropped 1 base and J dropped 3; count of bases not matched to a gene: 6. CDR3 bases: TGTGCCAGCAGCGTACAACTAGCGGGGTTGAAAGAGACCCAGTACTTC. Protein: CASSVQLAGLKETQYF.

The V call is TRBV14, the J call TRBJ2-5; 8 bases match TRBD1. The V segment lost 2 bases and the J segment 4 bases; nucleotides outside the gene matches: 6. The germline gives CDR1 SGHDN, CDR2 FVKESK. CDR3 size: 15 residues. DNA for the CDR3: TGTGCCAGCAGCCAAAGGACAGGGAGCTCAGAGACCCAGTACTTC. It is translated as CASSQRTGSSETQYF.

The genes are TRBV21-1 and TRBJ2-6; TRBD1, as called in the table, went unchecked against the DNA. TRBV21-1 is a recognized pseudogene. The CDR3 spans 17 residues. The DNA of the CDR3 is TGTGCCGTAAGATCACGGGGGATAGACTCTGGGGCCAACGTCCTGACTTTC. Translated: CAVRSRGIDSGANVLTF.

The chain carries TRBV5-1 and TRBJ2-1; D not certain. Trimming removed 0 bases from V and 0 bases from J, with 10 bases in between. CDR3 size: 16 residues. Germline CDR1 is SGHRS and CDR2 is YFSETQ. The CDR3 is CASSLGVRYSYNEQFF. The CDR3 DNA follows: TGCGCCAGCAGCTTGGGTGTCAGGTACTCCTACAATGAGCAGTTCTTC.

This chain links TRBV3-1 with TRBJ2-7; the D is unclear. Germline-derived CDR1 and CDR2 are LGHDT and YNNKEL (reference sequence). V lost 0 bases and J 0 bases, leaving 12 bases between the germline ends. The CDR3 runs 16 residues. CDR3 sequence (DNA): TGTGCCAGCAGCCAAGATGTGGGCAGGAGCTCCTACGAGCAGTACTTC. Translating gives CASSQDVGRSSYEQYF.

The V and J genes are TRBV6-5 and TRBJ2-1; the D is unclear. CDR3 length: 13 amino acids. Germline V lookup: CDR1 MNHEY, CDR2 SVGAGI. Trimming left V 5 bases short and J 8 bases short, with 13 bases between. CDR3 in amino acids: CASSDGDRDEQFF. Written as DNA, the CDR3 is TGTGCCAGCAGTGACGGTGATCGAGATGAGCAGTTCTTC.

In DNA form, the CDR3 reads TGTGCCAGCAGACGCGACTCTGGGGCCAACGTCCTGACTTTC. Protein product: CASRRDSGANVLTF. V usage is TRBV7-9 and J usage is TRBJ2-6; D is undetermined. Germline assignment: CDR1 SEHNR and CDR2 FQNEAQ (reference sequence). V lost 6 bases and J 0 bases, leaving 6 bases between the germline ends. This CDR3 region has 14 residues. Full variable domain (rest looked up from reference TRBV7-9 and TRBJ2-6): DTGVSQNPRHKITKRGQNVTFRCDPISEHNRLYWYRQTLGQGPEFLTYFQNEAQLEKSRLLSDRFSAERPKGSFSTLEIQRTEQGDSAMYLCASRRDSGANVLTFGAGSRLTVL.

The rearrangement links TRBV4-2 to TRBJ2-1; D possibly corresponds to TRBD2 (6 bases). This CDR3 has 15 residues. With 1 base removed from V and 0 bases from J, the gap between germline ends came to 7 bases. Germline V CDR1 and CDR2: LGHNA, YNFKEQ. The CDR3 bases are TGTGCCAGCAGCCAAGCGGGGGACTCCTACAATGAGCAGTTCTTC. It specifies CASSQAGDSYNEQFF.

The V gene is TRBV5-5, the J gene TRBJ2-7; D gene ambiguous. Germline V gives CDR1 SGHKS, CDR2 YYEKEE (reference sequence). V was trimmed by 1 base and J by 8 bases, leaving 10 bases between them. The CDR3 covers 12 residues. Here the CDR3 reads CASSLMSFQQYF. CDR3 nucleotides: TGTGCCAGCAGCTTGATGAGCTTCCAGCAGTACTTC.

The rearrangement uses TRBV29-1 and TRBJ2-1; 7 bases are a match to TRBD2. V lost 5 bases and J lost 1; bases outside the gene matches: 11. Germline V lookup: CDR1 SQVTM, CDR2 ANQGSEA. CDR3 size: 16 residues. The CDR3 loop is CSVLGGVGESYNEQFF. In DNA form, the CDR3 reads TGCAGCGTTTTGGGGGGGGTCGGGGAATCCTACAATGAGCAGTTCTTC.

The CDR3 DNA reads TGTGCCAGCAGCCAAGATCTCAACAATCAGCCCCAGCATTTT. Amino acid sequence: CASSQDLNNQPQHF. The chain is built from TRBV3-1 and TRBJ1-5, with D unclear. The length of the CDR3 is 14 residues. V was clipped by 0 bases and J by 3 bases, with 6 bases between them. CDR1 is LGHDT and CDR2 is YNNKEL in the germline V gene (reference sequence). Combining the CDR3 with reference TRBV3-1 and TRBJ1-5 gives the whole variable domain DTAVSQTPKYLVTQMGNDKSIKCEQNLGHDTMYWYKQDSKKFLKIMFSYNNKELIINETVPNRFSPKSPDKAHLNLHINSLELGDSAVYFCASSQDLNNQPQHFGDGTRLSIL.

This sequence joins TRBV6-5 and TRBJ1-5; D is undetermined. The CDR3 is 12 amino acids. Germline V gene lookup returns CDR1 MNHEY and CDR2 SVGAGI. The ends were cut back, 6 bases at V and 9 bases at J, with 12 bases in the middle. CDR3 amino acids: CASSTGSGPQHF. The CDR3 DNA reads TGTGCCAGCAGCACGGGGTCGGGGCCCCAGCATTTT.

The CDR3 DNA follows: TGTGCCAGCAGCTTTGGAGGGCACGATACGCAGTATTTT. Encoded protein: CASSFGGHDTQYF. V and J are TRBV13 and TRBJ2-3, with D perhaps TRBD2 (6 bases). The germline V and J ends were trimmed by 3 bases and 6 bases, with 10 bases remaining between them. Germline values: CDR1 PRHDT, CDR2 FYEKMQ (reference sequence). The length of the CDR3 is 13 residues.

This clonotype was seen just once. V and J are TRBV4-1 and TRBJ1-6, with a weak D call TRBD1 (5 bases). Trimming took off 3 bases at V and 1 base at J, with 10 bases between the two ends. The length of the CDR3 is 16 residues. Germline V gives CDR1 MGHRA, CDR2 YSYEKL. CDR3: CASSQDRGSYNSPLHF. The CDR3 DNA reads TGCGCCAGCAGCCAGGATCGGGGGTCCTATAATTCACCCCTCCACTTT.

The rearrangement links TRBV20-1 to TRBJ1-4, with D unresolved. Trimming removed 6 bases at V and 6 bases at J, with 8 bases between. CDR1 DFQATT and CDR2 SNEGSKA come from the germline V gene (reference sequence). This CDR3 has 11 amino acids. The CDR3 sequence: CSAMIDEKLFF. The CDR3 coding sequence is TGCAGTGCGATGATCGATGAAAAACTGTTTTTT.

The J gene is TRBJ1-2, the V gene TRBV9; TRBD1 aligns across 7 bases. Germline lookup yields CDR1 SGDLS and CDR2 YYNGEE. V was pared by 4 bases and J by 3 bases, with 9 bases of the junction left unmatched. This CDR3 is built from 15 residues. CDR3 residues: CASSLTQGGDYGYTF. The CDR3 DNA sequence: TGTGCCAGCAGCCTTACCCAGGGGGGTGACTATGGCTACACCTTC.

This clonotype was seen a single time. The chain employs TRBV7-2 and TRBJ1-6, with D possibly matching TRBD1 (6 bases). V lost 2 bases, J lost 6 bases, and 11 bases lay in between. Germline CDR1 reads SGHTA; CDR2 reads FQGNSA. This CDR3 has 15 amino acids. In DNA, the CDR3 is TGTGCCAGCAGCTTAAGCAGGGGCCGTAATTCACCCCTCCACTTT. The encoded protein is CASSLSRGRNSPLHF.

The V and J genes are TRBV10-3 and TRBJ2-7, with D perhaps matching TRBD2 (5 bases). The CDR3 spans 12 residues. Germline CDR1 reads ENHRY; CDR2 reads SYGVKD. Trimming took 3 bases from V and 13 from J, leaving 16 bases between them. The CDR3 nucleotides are TGTGCCATCAGTGATATAAACCCTCCGGGATACTTC. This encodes CAISDINPPGYF.

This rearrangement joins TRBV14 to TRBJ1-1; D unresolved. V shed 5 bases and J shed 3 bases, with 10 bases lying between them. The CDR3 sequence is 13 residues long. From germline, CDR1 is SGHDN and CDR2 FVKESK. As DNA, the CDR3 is TGTGCCAGCAGCTCCGGGATTCACACTGAAGCTTTCTTT. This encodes CASSSGIHTEAFF.

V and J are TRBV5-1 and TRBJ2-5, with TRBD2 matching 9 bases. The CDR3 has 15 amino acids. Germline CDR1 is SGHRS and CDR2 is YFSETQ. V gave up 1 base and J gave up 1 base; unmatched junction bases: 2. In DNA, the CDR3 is TGCGCCAGCAGCTTGACTAGCGGGTCCCAAGAGACCCAGTACTTC. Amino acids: CASSLTSGSQETQYF.

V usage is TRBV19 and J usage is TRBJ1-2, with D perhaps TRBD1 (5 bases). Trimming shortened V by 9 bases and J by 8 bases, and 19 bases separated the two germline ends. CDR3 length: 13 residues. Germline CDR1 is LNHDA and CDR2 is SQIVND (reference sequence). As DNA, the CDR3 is TGTGCCAGCTCGCTACAAGGGGTGTTAGGCTACACCTTC. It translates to CASSLQGVLGYTF.

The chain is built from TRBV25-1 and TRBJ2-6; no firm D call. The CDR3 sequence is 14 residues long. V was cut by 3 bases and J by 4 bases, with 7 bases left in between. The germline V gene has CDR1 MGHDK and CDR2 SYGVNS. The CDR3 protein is CASSDSLGANVLTF. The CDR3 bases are TGTGCCAGCAGTGATTCCCTCGGGGCCAACGTCCTGACTTTC.

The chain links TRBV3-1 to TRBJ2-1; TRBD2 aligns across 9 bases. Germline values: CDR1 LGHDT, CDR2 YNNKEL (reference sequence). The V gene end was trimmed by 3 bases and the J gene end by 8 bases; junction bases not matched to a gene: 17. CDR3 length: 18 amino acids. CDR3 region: CASSQSIAGVIPGDEQFF. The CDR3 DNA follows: TGTGCCAGCAGCCAGTCAATAGCGGGGGTAATACCTGGGGATGAGCAGTTCTTC.